Listed here is a single TCR beta chain. Time point reported: newly diagnosed GD, antithyroid drugs for less than 3 months. Generation of the TCR library employed RNA extracted from PBMCs. These data come from a study of regulatory T cells in long-lasting Graves disease. Assembly of TCR beta libraries relied on iRepertoire HTBI primers together with Arm-PCR of CDR3 regions. TCRdb ran MiXCR on the multiplex PCR reads and lists one entry per CDR3 protein. The profile shows 450,000 to 650,000 distinct CDR3 sequences, about 16% of them singletons. A further study also used this sample, focusing on T cells in Graves' hyperthyroidism and ophthalmopathy.

Material: peripheral blood mononuclear cells (PBMCs), obtained at new diagnosis, from a patient treated with antithyroid drugs. The clonotype was recovered from a middle-aged woman with Graves disease.

CDR3 region: CASKSDRLTGELFF. DNA of the CDR3: TGTGCCAGCAAATCGGACAGACTCACCGGGGAGCTGTTTTTT. The chain uses TRBV2 and TRBJ2-2; perhaps TRBD1 as D (6 bases). Germline V CDR1 and CDR2: SNHLY, FYNNEI. V lost 7 bases and J lost 4, with 13 bases in between. The CDR3 is 14 residues long.